The clone carrying this T cell receptor beta chain was seen a few times. TCRdb independently ran MiXCR on the RT-PCR reads; one entry per CDR3 protein. This sample has 650,000 to 800,000 distinct CDR3 sequences; 11% to 15% occur once, and the top ten carry roughly 3.9%. The sample consisted of memory CD4+ T cells from blood. This sequence originates from a female donor in good health, serving as a healthy control.

The CDR3 DNA reads TGCAGTGCTCCTCCGGGTTGGGGCAATGAGCAGTTCTTC. Its protein product is CSAPPGWGNEQFF. The chain joins TRBV20-1 to TRBJ2-1; D gene ambiguous. Germline CDR1 DFQATT, CDR2 SNEGSKA (reference sequence). The V gene lost 5 bases and the J gene lost 6 bases, with 14 bases spanning the gap. The CDR3 covers 13 residues.